This T cell receptor beta chain was documented in a study of blood T cell repertoires in COVID-19. Measured with immunoSEQ multiplex PCR; TCRdb has only the in-frame clones, and not every one. The sample has 310,000 or so clones, 70% to 90% seen once. The CDR3 covers 18 residues. J lost 0 bases, V lost 4 bases, and 13 bases had no gene match. The germline V gene has CDR1 MDHEN and CDR2 SYDVKM. The receptor was isolated from a woman aged 40-49 years who had recovered from COVID-19. The sequenced material came from PBMCs or T cells enriched from blood (not recorded which). This chain uses TRBV28 with TRBJ2-3; the match to TRBD2 covers 7 bases. The CDR3 spells CASSSGSGSGKSTDTQYF. CDR3 nucleotide sequence: TGTGCCAGCAGTTCGGGTAGCGGGTCCGGCAAAAGCACAGATACGCAGTATTTT. The complete variable domain, with remaining parts taken from reference TRBV28 and TRBJ2-3, reads DVKVTQSSRYLVKRTGEKVFLECVQDMDHENMFWYRQDPGLGLRLIYFSYDVKMKEKGDIPEGYSVSREKKERFSLILESASTNQTSMYLCASSSGSGSGKSTDTQYFGPGTRLTVL.